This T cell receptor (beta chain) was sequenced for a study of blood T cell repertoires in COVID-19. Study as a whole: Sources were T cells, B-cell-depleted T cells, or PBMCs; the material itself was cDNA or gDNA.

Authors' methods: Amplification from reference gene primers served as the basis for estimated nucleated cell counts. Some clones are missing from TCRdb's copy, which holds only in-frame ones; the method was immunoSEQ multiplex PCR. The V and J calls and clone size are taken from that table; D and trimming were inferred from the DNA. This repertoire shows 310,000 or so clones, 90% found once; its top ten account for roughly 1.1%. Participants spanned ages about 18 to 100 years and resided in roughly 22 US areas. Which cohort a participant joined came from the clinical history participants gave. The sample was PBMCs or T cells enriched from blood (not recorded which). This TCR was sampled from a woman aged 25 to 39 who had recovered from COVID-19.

The CDR3 DNA follows: TGTGCCAGCAGCTTAGACAGGAGCCTCTATGGCTACACCTTC. It yields the protein CASSLDRSLYGYTF. The chain joins TRBV7-9 to TRBJ1-2, with D perhaps TRBD1 (5 bases). The germline gives CDR1 SEHNR, CDR2 FQNEAQ (reference sequence). The CDR3 is made up of 14 amino acids. With 1 base removed from V and 4 bases from J, the gap between germline ends came to 10 bases.